The 24 T cell receptor beta chains presented below share a single source sample, sequenced in a study of CD8+ T cells in alopecia areata. Investigators isolated RNA and reverse transcribed it into cDNA to act as the sequencing template. Produced via immunoSEQ multiplex PCR; TCRdb's table is partial and in-frame only. The data hold about 190,000 clones, with under 70% observed a single time. Treatment meaning: oral pan-JAK inhibitor, 5-10 mg twice daily. The source material was CD4+ T cells sorted from blood, sampled at week 4, from a patient treated with tofacitinib. These receptors were obtained from a human donor with alopecia areata.

V usage is TRBV20-1 and J usage is TRBJ1-5, with unresolved D. This CDR3 is built from 10 residues. The V and J ends lost 3 bases and 11 bases respectively, with 8 bases between them. Germline CDR1 and CDR2: DFQATT and SNEGSKA (reference sequence). The CDR3, as DNA: TGCAGTGCTAGCCGGGAGGCCCAGCATTTT. This sequence encodes CSASREAQHF.

The chain links TRBV15 to TRBJ1-2, with D perhaps TRBD1 (5 bases). V shed 0 bases and J shed 8 bases, with 10 bases lying between them. CDR3 length: 13 amino acids. CDR1 and CDR2 from the germline V gene are LNHNV and YYDKDF (reference sequence). CDR3: CATSRDRRGGYTF. CDR3 nucleotides: TGTGCCACCAGCAGAGATCGGAGGGGCGGCTACACCTTC.

The chain couples TRBV6-5 to TRBJ1-2, with TRBD1 matching over 9 bases. Germline V CDR1 and CDR2: MNHEY, SVGAGI. Trimming removed 0 bases from V and 8 bases from J; junction bases left unmatched: 7. This CDR3 has 15 amino acids. DNA for the CDR3: TGTGCCAGCAGTTACTCCGGGACAGGGTATCTAGGCTACACCTTC. Its protein is CASSYSGTGYLGYTF.

This chain uses TRBV7-2 with TRBJ1-6; TRBD1 aligns across 7 bases. With 2 bases clipped from V and 9 bases from J, the junction kept 4 bases outside the gene matches. In germline, CDR1 is SGHTA, CDR2 FQGNSA. The CDR3 has 14 amino acids. In DNA form, the CDR3 reads TGTGCCAGCAGCTTATCATACAGGGGTTCACCCCTCCACTTT. This gives the protein CASSLSYRGSPLHF.

This chain connects TRBV19 to TRBJ1-5; 10 positions match TRBD1. The CDR3 runs 16 residues. Trimming removed 7 bases from V and 2 bases from J; junction bases left unmatched: 8. The germline V gene has CDR1 LNHDA and CDR2 SQIVND (reference sequence). The CDR3 loop is CASIGDRGDGNQPQHF. The CDR3, as DNA: TGTGCCAGTATCGGGGACAGGGGAGATGGCAATCAGCCCCAGCATTTT. The variable domain in full, with the rest retrieved from reference TRBV19 and TRBJ1-5, is DGGITQSPKYLFRKEGQNVTLSCEQNLNHDAMYWYRQDPGQGLRLIYYSQIVNDFQKGDIAEGYSVSREKKESFPLTVTSAQKNPTAFYLCASIGDRGDGNQPQHFGDGTRLSIL.

This chain links TRBV5-1 with TRBJ2-7; no firm D call. This CDR3 contains 11 residues. The ends were cut back, 7 bases at V and 3 bases at J, with 8 bases in the middle. Germline CDR1 is SGHRS and CDR2 is YFSETQ. CDR3 DNA sequence: TGCGCCAGCGAGTATCGCTACGAGCAGTACTTC. This translates into CASEYRYEQYF.

V is TRBV5-1 and J is TRBJ2-7, with D perhaps being TRBD1 or TRBD2 (5 bases each). Germline CDR1 SGHRS, CDR2 YFSETQ. This CDR3 spans 11 amino acids. Trimming pared 4 bases from V and 7 bases from J, leaving 9 bases between. The CDR3 DNA sequence: TGCGCCAGCAGCGGGGGATATGAGCAGTACTTC. Translation: CASSGGYEQYF.

This sequence joins TRBV7-9 and TRBJ2-7; D is unclear. The CDR3 has 17 residues. Germline V gene sequence: CDR1 SEHNR, CDR2 FQNEAQ (reference sequence). Trimming took 5 bases from V and 2 from J, leaving 22 bases between them. Here the CDR3 reads CASSLGISGETPYEQYF. The CDR3 DNA follows: TGTGCCAGCAGCCTAGGGATCTCGGGCGAGACTCCCTACGAGCAGTACTTC.

Worth noting for this clone: The junction departs from germline at one end; a sequencing error may be responsible. The rearrangement links TRBV29-1 to TRBJ2-1; D gene ambiguous. This CDR3 region has 14 residues. In germline, CDR1 is SQVTM, CDR2 ANQGSEA. CDR3 protein: CSVQEQQGHNEQFF. DNA of the CDR3: TGCAGCGTTCAAGAACAACAAGGCCACAATGAGCAGTTCTTC.

In the case of this clone: The sample carries other DNA sequences with the same CDR3. CDR3 in amino acids: CASSLSGANVLTF. The DNA for the CDR3 is TGTGCCAGCAGCTTGTCCGGGGCCAACGTCCTGACTTTC. This rearrangement joins TRBV5-6 to TRBJ2-6; D not resolved. CDR3 size: 13 residues. Trimming took 1 base from V and 4 from J, leaving 3 bases between them. Per germline, CDR1 SGHDT and CDR2 YYEEEE.

J is TRBJ1-1 and V is TRBV10-3; D is ambiguous. This CDR3 region has 14 residues. The V and J ends lost 7 bases and 2 bases respectively, with 14 bases between them. The V gene's germline CDR1 is ENHRY and CDR2 SYGVKD. The CDR3 region is CAITTDGLNTEAFF. The CDR3 nucleotides are TGTGCCATCACTACGGACGGCCTTAACACTGAAGCTTTCTTT.

This chain uses TRBV30 with TRBJ1-1; D call uncertain. V lost 2 bases and J lost 4, with 11 bases in between. The CDR3 contains 13 residues. The germline V gene has CDR1 GTSNPN and CDR2 SVGIG (reference sequence). The DNA of the CDR3 is TGTGCCTGGAGTCCCCTGGTGGGCACTGAAGCTTTCTTT. It yields the protein CAWSPLVGTEAFF.

The CDR3 bases are TGCAGCGGTGGACAGGACAATGAGCAGTTCTTC. Encoded protein: CSGGQDNEQFF. The chain recombines TRBV29-1 with TRBJ2-1; 7 bases are a match to TRBD1. With 7 bases clipped from V and 5 bases from J, the junction kept 2 bases outside the gene matches. The germline gives CDR1 SQVTM, CDR2 ANQGSEA. The CDR3 is 11 amino acids.

The J gene is TRBJ1-5, the V gene TRBV30; a possible D gene is TRBD1 (5 bases). The CDR3 has 14 amino acids. Between the trimmed V and J ends, which lost 1 base and 2 bases, there was a span of 9 bases. Germline loops: CDR1 GTSNPN, CDR2 SVGIG (reference sequence). The CDR3 nucleotides read TGTGCCTGGAGTGCCGGAGGGGGCAATCAGCCCCAGCATTTT. Translated, it gives CAWSAGGGNQPQHF.

V is TRBV5-4 and J is TRBJ1-1; D remains unclear. The CDR3 length is 12 residues. The V gene lost 2 bases and the J gene lost 8 bases, with 10 bases spanning the gap. Germline V CDR1 and CDR2: SGHNT, YYREEE (reference sequence). The CDR3 DNA sequence: TGTGCCAGCAGCTTAGACGTGGGGGAAGCTTTCTTT. It yields the protein CASSLDVGEAFF. The complete variable domain, with remaining parts taken from reference TRBV5-4 and TRBJ1-1, reads ETGVTQSPTHLIKTRGQQVTLRCSSQSGHNTVSWYQQALGQGPQFIFQYYREEENGRGNFPPRFSGLQFPNYSSELNVNALELDDSALYLCASSLDVGEAFFGQGTRLTVV.

This clone was observed a single time. The CDR3 nucleotides read TGCGCCAGCAGCCAGGACATGAGCTCCTACAATGAGCAGTTCTTC. Translation: CASSQDMSSYNEQFF. This sequence joins TRBV4-1 and TRBJ2-1; the D gene is possibly TRBD1 (5 bases). CDR1 is MGHRA, CDR2 YSYEKL, per germline. The length of the CDR3 is 15 residues. Trimming pared 3 bases from V and 0 bases from J, leaving 9 bases between.

The chain combines TRBV30 with TRBJ2-2; D is undetermined. Trimming pared 4 bases from V and 6 bases from J, leaving 12 bases between. Per the germline V gene, CDR1 is GTSNPN and CDR2 is SVGIG (reference sequence). CDR3 length: 13 residues. The CDR3 region has the DNA TGTGCCTGGACTAGTAGAGACGCCGGGGAGCTGTTTTTT. Its translation is CAWTSRDAGELFF.

V is TRBV29-1 and J is TRBJ1-2; TRBD1 agrees at 7 bases. Trimming took 6 bases from V and 3 from J; bases not matched to a gene: 4. The CDR3 is made up of 12 amino acids. Per the germline V gene, CDR1 is SQVTM and CDR2 is ANQGSEA. The CDR3 coding sequence is TGCAGCGTAGGGGGCTCTGACTATGGCTACACCTTC. Residues: CSVGGSDYGYTF.

Concerning this clone itself: The sample carries other DNA sequences with the same CDR3. The V call is TRBV7-2, the J call TRBJ2-3, with D unclear. The CDR3 is made up of 11 amino acids. Trimming pared 1 base from V and 5 bases from J, leaving 1 base between. Germline V CDR1 and CDR2: SGHTA, FQGNSA. This CDR3 is CASSLEDTQYF. Written as DNA, the CDR3 is TGTGCCAGCAGCTTAGAAGATACGCAGTATTTT.

V and J are TRBV10-3 and TRBJ1-1; the D is unclear. The CDR3 runs 12 residues. Trimming shortened V by 6 bases and J by 1 base, and 6 bases separated the two germline ends. The germline V gene has CDR1 ENHRY and CDR2 SYGVKD. In nucleotides, the CDR3 is TGTGCCATCAGGATAGGGAACACTGAAGCTTTCTTT. The encoded protein is CAIRIGNTEAFF.

The chain combines TRBV6-5 with TRBJ1-5; D not certain. Germline loops: CDR1 MNHEY, CDR2 SVGAGI. Deletions cut 6 bases from V and 7 bases from J, with 16 bases between. The CDR3 has 14 amino acids. The CDR3 DNA sequence: TGTGCCAGCAGCTACGGGGAGGCCAACCAGCCCCAGCATTTT. Protein product: CASSYGEANQPQHF.

This sequence joins TRBV10-3 and TRBJ2-2; no firm D call. CDR1 and CDR2 (germline): ENHRY, SYGVKD. This CDR3 is 14 amino acids long. The V end was cut by 6 bases, the J end by 5 bases, with 13 bases between. CDR3: CAISTSVGTGELFF. For the CDR3, the DNA is TGTGCCATCAGCACCAGTGTCGGAACCGGGGAGCTGTTTTTT.

The V and J genes are TRBV29-1 and TRBJ2-1; D is possibly TRBD1 or TRBD2 (5 bases each). CDR1 and CDR2 (germline): SQVTM, ANQGSEA. V was pared by 4 bases and J by 9 bases, with 22 bases between. The CDR3 extends over 15 amino acids. CDR3 DNA: TGCAGCGTTGCACCCAGGGCCCCGGGGATCGGTGAGCAGTTCTTC. It specifies CSVAPRAPGIGEQFF.

This sequence joins TRBV29-1 and TRBJ2-1; D assignment may be TRBD1 or TRBD2 (5 bases each). This CDR3 is built from 13 residues. Trimming removed 4 bases at V and 3 bases at J, with 10 bases between. Germline V gene data show CDR1 as SQVTM and CDR2 as ANQGSEA. The CDR3 here is CSVVGESYNEQFF. DNA for the CDR3: TGCAGCGTTGTAGGGGAGAGCTACAATGAGCAGTTCTTC.